This TCR beta chain was identified in a study of CD8+ T cells in alopecia areata. Trimming stripped 6 bases from V and 4 bases from J, with 4 bases between. This CDR3 contains 11 residues. CDR1 is MNHEY, CDR2 SMNVEV, per germline (reference sequence). Points from the study as a whole: Normal skin's resident alphabeta T cells are also sequenced in scalp samples. Clonality in the scalp and expanded CD8+ clones ranked among the top 100 were significantly decreased by tofacitinib. Among patients, TCR sharing was less clear than in mice, a difference possibly due in part to HLA diversity in the patient population.

Extracted from the samples, RNA was reverse transcribed into cDNA to serve as the sequencing template. Libraries were prepared by immunoSEQ multiplex PCR; TCRdb keeps only in-frame clonotypes and omits some of them. The data contain some 190,000 clones, approximately 70% of them seen just once; the ten biggest clones take up 0.95% to 1.5%. Stated treatment: oral pan-JAK inhibitor, 5-10 mg twice daily. To note about this clone: Its specificity is not known.

This TCR came from a human donor with alopecia areata. This chain links TRBV27 with TRBJ2-1, with unresolved D. The specimen was CD4+ T cells sorted from blood, collected between weeks 43 and 45, from a patient treated with tofacitinib. The CDR3 DNA reads TGTGCCAGCAGGGAATACAATGAGCAGTTCTTC. Protein product: CASREYNEQFF.